The present TCR beta chain was sequenced within a study of patients and donors after allogeneic stem cell transplantation. The germline V and J ends were trimmed by 3 bases and 6 bases, with 5 bases remaining between them. The CDR3 runs to 12 residues. TCRdb reprocessed the RT-PCR reads via MiXCR and lists one record per CDR3 protein. The sample lists roughly 8,400 distinct CDR3 sequences, roughly 4.3% occurring once. By sample share, this clonotype is medium-sized. The genes are TRBV12-3 or TRBV12-4 and TRBJ2-2; D is ambiguous. Sequencing was done on a sample of blood, either unsorted or a sorted T cell fraction (not recorded which). This TCR derives from a human donor who was either an allogeneic HSCT recipient or a stem cell or donor lymphocyte infusion donor (not recorded which). It is not recorded whose cells these are; they may come from a transplant donor. CDR3 protein: CASSFVAGELFF. CDR3 sequence (DNA): TGTGCCAGCAGTTTCGTAGCCGGGGAGCTGTTTTTT.